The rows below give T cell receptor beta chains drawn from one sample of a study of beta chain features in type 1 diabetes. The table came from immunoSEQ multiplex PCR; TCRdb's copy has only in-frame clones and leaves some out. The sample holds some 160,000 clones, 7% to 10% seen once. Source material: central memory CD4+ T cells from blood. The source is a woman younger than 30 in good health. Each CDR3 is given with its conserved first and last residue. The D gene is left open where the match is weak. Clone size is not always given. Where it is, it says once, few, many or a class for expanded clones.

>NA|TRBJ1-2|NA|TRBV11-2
CASSLALRSNGYTF
TGTGCCAGCAGCTTAGCGCTCCGGTCCAATGGCTACACCTTC
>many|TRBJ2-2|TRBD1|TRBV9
CASSADRGSGELFF
TGTGCCAGCAGCGCGGACAGGGGGTCCGGGGAGCTGTTTTTT
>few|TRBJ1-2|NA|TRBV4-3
CASSRGVMANYGYTF
TGCGCCAGCAGCCGGGGGGTAATGGCCAACTATGGCTACACCTTC
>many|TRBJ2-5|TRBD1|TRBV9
CASGHGTGQETQYF
TGTGCCAGCGGACATGGGACAGGGCAAGAGACCCAGTACTTC
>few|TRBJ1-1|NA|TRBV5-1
CASSLTGWDTEAFF
TGCGCCAGCAGCTTGACAGGGTGGGACACTGAAGCTTTCTTT
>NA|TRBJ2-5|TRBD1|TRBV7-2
CASSLDRSRGPETQYF
TGTGCCAGCAGCTTAGATCGGTCCAGGGGGCCAGAGACCCAGTACTTC
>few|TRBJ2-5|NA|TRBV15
CATSRDEVSETQYF
TGTGCCACCAGCAGAGACGAGGTCTCAGAGACCCAGTACTTC
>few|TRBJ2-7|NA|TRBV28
CASSSGGPRSYEQYF
TGTGCCAGCAGTTCTGGAGGGCCCCGTTCCTACGAGCAGTACTTC
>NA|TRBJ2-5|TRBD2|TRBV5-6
CASSPPGLAAYQETQYF
TGTGCCAGCAGCCCACCGGGACTAGCGGCATACCAAGAGACCCAGTACTTC
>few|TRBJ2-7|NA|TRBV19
CASSMAGMRYEQYF
TGTGCCAGTAGTATGGCAGGGATGCGCTACGAGCAGTACTTC
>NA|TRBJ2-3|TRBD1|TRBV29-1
CSAPDRVTDTQYF
TGCAGCGCCCCGGACAGGGTCACAGATACGCAGTATTTT
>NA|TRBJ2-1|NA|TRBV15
CATSRETSNEQFF
TGTGCCACCAGCCGGGAGACGAGCAATGAGCAGTTCTTC
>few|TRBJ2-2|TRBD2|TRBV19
CASSIPGGRAAGELFF
TGTGCCAGTAGTATTCCGGGCGGGAGGGCCGCCGGGGAGCTGTTTTTT
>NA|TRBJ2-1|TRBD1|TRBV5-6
CASSSSTGWNEQFF
TGTGCCAGCAGCTCCTCGACAGGGTGGAATGAGCAGTTCTTC
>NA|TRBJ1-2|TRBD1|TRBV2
CASWAGQGWRGYTF
TGTGCCAGCTGGGCGGGACAGGGATGGCGCGGCTACACCTTC
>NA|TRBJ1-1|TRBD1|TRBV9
CASSSRDRRLNTEAFF
TGTGCCAGCAGCAGCCGGGACAGGAGACTAAACACTGAAGCTTTCTTT
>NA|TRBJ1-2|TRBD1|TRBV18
CASSFGQGEGYTF
TGTGCCAGCTCATTCGGACAGGGGGAAGGCTACACCTTC
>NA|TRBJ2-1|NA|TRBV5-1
CASSLADYSSYNEQFF
TGCGCCAGCAGCTTGGCCGACTACAGCTCCTACAATGAGCAGTTCTTC
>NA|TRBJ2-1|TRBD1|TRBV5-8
CASSSDRAQWGPQQFF
TGTGCCAGCAGCTCGGACAGGGCTCAGTGGGGTCCCCAGCAGTTCTTC
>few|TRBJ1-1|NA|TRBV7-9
CASSLAAGASNTEAFF
TGTGCCAGCAGCTTAGCAGCAGGGGCCTCCAACACTGAAGCTTTCTTT
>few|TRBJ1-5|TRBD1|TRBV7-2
CASSQRQGGQPQHF
TGTGCCAGCAGCCAAAGACAGGGAGGTCAGCCCCAGCATTTT
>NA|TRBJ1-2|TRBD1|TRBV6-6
CASSKTGNYGYTF
TGTGCCAGCAGTAAGACAGGGAACTATGGCTACACCTTC
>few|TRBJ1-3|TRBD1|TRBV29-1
CSVRDRGPGNTIYF
TGCAGCGTCCGGGACAGGGGGCCTGGAAACACCATATATTTT
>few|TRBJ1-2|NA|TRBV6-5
CASSYGAPSNGYTF
TGTGCCAGCAGTTACGGGGCGCCGTCCAATGGCTACACCTTC
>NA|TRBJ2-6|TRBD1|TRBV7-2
CASSFGQGSGANVLTF
TGTGCCAGCAGCTTCGGACAGGGGTCTGGGGCCAACGTCCTGACTTTC
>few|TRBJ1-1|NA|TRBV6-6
CASSYMEGTEAFF
TGTGCCAGCAGTTACATGGAGGGCACTGAAGCTTTCTTT
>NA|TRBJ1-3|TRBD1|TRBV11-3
CASSLDQGGTASGNTIYF
TGTGCCAGCAGCTTAGATCAAGGCGGGACAGCCTCTGGAAACACCATATATTTT
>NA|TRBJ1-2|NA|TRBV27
CASSLFSGGYGYTF
TGTGCCAGCAGTTTATTCTCCGGGGGATATGGCTACACCTTC
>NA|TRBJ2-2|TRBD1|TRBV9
CASSVGQGTNTGELFF
TGTGCCAGCAGCGTAGGACAGGGGACGAACACCGGGGAGCTGTTTTTT
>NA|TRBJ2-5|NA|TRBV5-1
CASSLGGGDGETQYF
TGCGCCAGCAGCTTGGGAGGGGGTGATGGAGAGACCCAGTACTTC
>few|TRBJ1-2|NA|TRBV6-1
CASSEAPGYGYTF
TGTGCCAGCAGTGAAGCCCCAGGCTATGGCTACACCTTC
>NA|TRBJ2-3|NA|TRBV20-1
CSPWGADTQYF
TGCAGTCCCTGGGGGGCAGATACGCAGTATTTT
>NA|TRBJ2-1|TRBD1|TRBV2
CASSEGTGGNEQFF
TGTGCCAGCAGTGAGGGGACAGGGGGAAATGAGCAGTTCTTC
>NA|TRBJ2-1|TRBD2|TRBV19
CASKDWREGNEQFF
TGTGCCAGCAAAGATTGGCGGGAGGGCAATGAGCAGTTCTTC
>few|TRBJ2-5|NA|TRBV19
CASRARVKETQYF
TGTGCCAGTCGGGCCAGGGTGAAAGAGACCCAGTACTTC